This entry is about one TCR beta chain. Its specificity is not known. A much larger clone lies one base from this, so it may be a read error. This specimen comes from a study of tumor-infiltrating lymphocytes in primary liver carcinoma. Whole-study findings and limits: Tumors significantly exceeded blood in top-250-clone fraction (p = 0.039). Only around 7.5-24% of top clones occurred in all five tumor regions.

From around 18-30 mg of unsorted bulk tissue, DNA and RNA were co-extracted together. Patients were treatment-naive with chronic HBV infection. Samples were taken from five separate regions of every tumor. Total RNA amounting to around 450 ng was the source from which TCR beta cDNA was made with a constant-region primer. Generation of the TCR beta libraries relied on three nested multiplex PCR rounds using slightly modified ARM-PCR. For approximately 10 cycles apiece, the opening two PCR rounds ran with TRBV1-TRBV30 forward primers and a C-beta reverse primer. TCRdb redid the calling of the multiplex PCR reads with MiXCR, one entry per CDR3 protein. The sample consists of approximately 110,000 distinct CDR3 sequences, approximately 64% of them appearing once. This CDR3 contains 14 residues. Germline CDR1 is MGHRA and CDR2 is YSYEKL.

V usage is TRBV4-1 and J usage is TRBJ2-4, with 8 bases identical to TRBD2. The source material was liver tumor tissue from sampling region 3. Subset reported: tumor region T3, left-lateral pole. The source of this sequence is a woman in her sixties or seventies with primary liver carcinoma and hepatitis B virus infection. DNA for the CDR3: TGCTCCAGGCAAAAGCGGGAGAGGGAAAACATTCAGTACTTC. It codes for CSRQKRERENIQYF.